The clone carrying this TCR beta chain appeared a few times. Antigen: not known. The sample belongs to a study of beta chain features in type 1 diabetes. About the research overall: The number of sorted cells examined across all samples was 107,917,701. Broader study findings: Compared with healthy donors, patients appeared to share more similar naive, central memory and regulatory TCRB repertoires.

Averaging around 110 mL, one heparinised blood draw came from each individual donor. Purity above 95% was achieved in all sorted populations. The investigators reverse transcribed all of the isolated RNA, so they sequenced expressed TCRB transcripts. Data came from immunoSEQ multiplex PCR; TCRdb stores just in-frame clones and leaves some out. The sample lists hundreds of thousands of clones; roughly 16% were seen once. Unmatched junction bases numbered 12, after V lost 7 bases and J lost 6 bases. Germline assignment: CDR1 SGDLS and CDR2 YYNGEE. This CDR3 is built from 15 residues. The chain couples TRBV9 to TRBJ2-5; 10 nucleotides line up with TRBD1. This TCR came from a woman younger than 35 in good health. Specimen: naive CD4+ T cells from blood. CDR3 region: CASGGGLGQGQTQYF. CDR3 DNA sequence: TGTGCCAGCGGCGGAGGACTGGGACAGGGGCAGACCCAGTACTTC.